This T cell receptor beta chain was sequenced for a study of CD8+CD57+ T cells in acquired aplastic anemia (dated 2018 in TCRdb). The study in broad terms: Extracted DNA from sorted CD4+ and CD8+ cells averaged about 3 ug, ranging from about 0.17 to 27.4 ug. CD8+CD57+ expansion was defined as frequency above the mean frequency observed in healthy subjects. Study-wide conclusions, independent of this receptor: Around 31 CD8+ CDR3 sequences were shared between patients and controls but appeared highly expressed in patients and within their immunodominant clones. No significant difference in CD8+ Simpson's diversity was found between patients and healthy controls (P=0.060).

The germline V end is reduced by 8 bases and the J end by 4 bases; junction bases left unmatched: 10. As encoded in the germline V gene, CDR1 is KGHSH while CDR2 is LQKENI. From the cysteine up to the phenylalanine, the CDR3 has a length of 14 residues. The read is trimmed to its CDR3 DNA, 42 bases read in frame from base 1. Patients chosen for sequencing had shown expansion of CD8+CD57+ cells by flow cytometry. Every patient had severe acquired aplastic anemia, diagnosed using the International Study of Aplastic Anemia and Agranulocytosis and Camitta criteria. At the time blood was sampled, none of the patients had received any therapy. TCR repertoires of sorted CD4+ and CD8+ blood T cells from severe aplastic anemia patients and healthy subjects were deep-sequenced in the study. In the USA, patient enrollment took place under clinicaltrials.gov protocols 00001620, 01623167, 00001397, 00071045, 00081523 and 00961064. Ficoll-Paque density gradient centrifugation was used to isolate peripheral blood mononuclear cells. CD4+ and CD8+ T cells were sorted by FACS or magnetic beads before DNA extraction.

Turning to this clonotype: Its antigen specificity is not known. No base quality information exists; no much larger clone differs at one position.

Genomic DNA was used as template for profiling of TCR beta VDJ combinations and CDR3 sequences. An Illumina HiSeq 2000 was the platform used for TCR repertoire sequencing. The paper's processing steps were these. Repertoires were assessed using TRBV/TRBJ rearrangement plots, CDR3 size and DJ length profiles, and Simpson's diversity index. Whichever DNA sequence was most abundant in the deep sequencing data was defined as the immunodominant clone. CDR3 amino acid sequences were checked for sharing between subjects and were compared against published repertoires and the VDJdb database. The public reads were reanalyzed by TCRdb: fastp trimming at Q25, MiXCR alignment, in-frame beta chains only. CDR3 protein duplicates are merged, each entry listing the most common genes and DNA. The V and J calls here are based on TCRdb, not the publication. For this sample the table gives 160,000 or so distinct CDR3 sequences, of which less than 50% were detected only once. The top ten hold under 3.5% of the sample.

The sequence came from a human donor with aplastic anemia. The sequence links TRBV18 to TRBJ1-1; a stretch of 7 junction bases matches TRBD1. Sequenced material: sorted CD4+, CD8+, or CD8+CD57+ T cells (not recorded which) from PBMCs. The CDR3 region has the sequence CASTDRVRSTEAFF. The sequenced DNA: TGTGCCAGCACCGACAGGGTACGGAGCACTGAAGCTTTCTTT. Outside the CDR3, residues come from the reference TRBV18 and TRBJ1-1 proteins, so the full variable domain is: NAGVMQNPRHLVRRRGQEARLRCSPMKGHSHVYWYRQLPEEGLKFMVYLQKENIIDESGMPKERFSAEFPKEGPSILRIQQVVRGDSAAYFCASTDRVRSTEAFFGQGTRLTVV.